Below, 27 T cell receptor beta chains from the same sample are listed, as sequenced in a study of T cells after yellow fever vaccination (dated by TCRdb to between 2018 and 2021). The treatment or condition label corresponds to: live attenuated yellow fever vaccine strain. Library preparation employed 5' RACE. Sequencing was performed on an Illumina NovaSeq 6000. The public reads were reprocessed in TCRdb via fastp at Q25 and MiXCR, keeping in-frame beta chains. CDR3 protein sequences are deduplicated, and each keeps its most common genes and DNA. The sample profile shows some 320,000 distinct CDR3 sequences; approximately 4% of them were found once. The top ten clones comprise 19% of the sample. The material sequenced was PBMCs, taken 15 days after the yellow fever booster vaccination. Receptors originate from a man younger than 30 who received the YFV17D yellow fever vaccine.

The chain carries TRBV5-1 and TRBJ2-1, with a possible D match to TRBD2 (6 bases). Germline CDR1 and CDR2: SGHRS and YFSETQ. V was clipped by 1 base and J by 7 bases, with 15 bases between them. The CDR3 runs to 15 residues. The CDR3 loop is CASSLPAGTGNEQFF. The CDR3 nucleotides are TGCGCCAGCAGCTTGCCCGCGGGGACGGGGAATGAGCAGTTCTTC.

The V call is TRBV11-2, the J call TRBJ2-7; maybe TRBD2 (5 bases). V lost 1 base, J lost 3 bases, and 13 bases lay in between. The length of the CDR3 is 15 residues. CDR1 is SGHAT and CDR2 is FQNNGV in the germline V gene. The CDR3 is CASSLGPHGVYEQYF. The CDR3 DNA reads as TGTGCCAGCAGCTTAGGCCCCCACGGGGTCTACGAGCAGTACTTC.

This clonotype appeared many times. The CDR3 coding sequence is TGTGCCAGCAGCAGGGGCCCCCAGGGACGTCGGAATGAGCAGTTCTTC. Translation: CASSRGPQGRRNEQFF. This sequence joins TRBV7-9 and TRBJ2-1; the D call may be TRBD1 or TRBD2 (5 bases each). This CDR3 has 16 amino acids. The V gene lost 5 bases and the J gene lost 7 bases, with 21 bases spanning the gap. Germline CDR1 is SEHNR and CDR2 is FQNEAQ (reference sequence).

V is TRBV29-1 and J is TRBJ1-1, with 7 bases that match TRBD1. Germline assignment: CDR1 SQVTM and CDR2 ANQGSEA. This CDR3 spans 12 amino acids. Unmatched junction bases numbered 5, after V lost 7 bases and J lost 3 bases. The CDR3 loop reads CSAGTVDTEAFF. The CDR3 DNA sequence: TGCAGCGCCGGGACAGTTGACACTGAAGCTTTCTTT. The variable domain in full, completed from reference TRBV29-1 and TRBJ1-1, reads SAVISQKPSRDICQRGTSLTIQCQVDSQVTMMFWYRQQPGQSLTLIATANQGSEATYESGFVIDKFPISRPNLTFSTLTVSNMSPEDSSIYLCSAGTVDTEAFFGQGTRLTVV.

This clonotype was observed at least ten times. The chain uses TRBV7-9 and TRBJ2-5, with unresolved D. CDR3 size: 13 residues. V gave up 3 bases and J gave up 1 base, with 6 bases separating them. Germline-derived CDR1 and CDR2 are SEHNR and FQNEAQ (reference sequence). The chain's CDR3 is CASSFHSQETQYF. CDR3 coding DNA: TGTGCCAGCAGCTTTCACAGCCAAGAGACCCAGTACTTC.

This clonotype has just a few counts. The rearrangement joins TRBV4-1 to TRBJ2-2; D is ambiguous. V lost 1 base and J lost 0, with 6 bases in between. The CDR3 has 15 amino acids. The germline CDR1 and CDR2 sequences are MGHRA and YSYEKL. CDR3 sequence reads: CASSQGQANTGELFF. Written as DNA, the CDR3 is TGCGCCAGCAGCCAAGGGCAGGCGAACACCGGGGAGCTGTTTTTT.

The chain combines TRBV7-2 with TRBJ2-1; D gene uncertain. Germline V CDR1 and CDR2: SGHTA, FQGNSA. There are 15 residues in the CDR3. Trimming cost V 5 bases and J 1 base, with 12 bases left between them. CDR3 DNA: TGTGCCAGCAGCCCCCAACTGGGGTCCTACAATGAGCAGTTCTTC. Its translation is CASSPQLGSYNEQFF.

There are many counts of this clonotype. The chain links TRBV4-1 to TRBJ1-1, with 10 bases identical to TRBD1. CDR1 is MGHRA and CDR2 is YSYEKL in the germline V gene. CDR3 length: 18 amino acids. J gave up 3 bases and V 0 bases, and 10 bases lay outside the gene matches. CDR3 bases: TGCGCCAGCAGCCAAGATGCGACAGGGGGCGATTTGTACACTGAAGCTTTCTTT. Its translation: CASSQDATGGDLYTEAFF.

This clonotype appeared many times. The V gene is TRBV7-3, the J gene TRBJ1-6; maybe TRBD1 (5 bases). The CDR3 is 15 amino acids. CDR1 and CDR2 (germline): SGHTA, FQGTGA. V lost 1 base, J lost 10 bases, and 14 bases lay in between. CDR3 loop: CASSLNGGRDSPLHF. The CDR3 nucleotides are TGTGCCAGCAGCTTAAATGGGGGAAGAGACTCACCCCTCCACTTT.

This clonotype was detected many times. The V gene is TRBV27, the J gene TRBJ1-1; maybe TRBD1 (5 bases). Germline values: CDR1 MNHEY, CDR2 SMNVEV (reference sequence). Trimming took off 0 bases at V and 4 bases at J, with 6 bases between the two ends. The CDR3 has 13 residues. CDR3 sequence: CASSLSGTTEAFF. The CDR3 DNA follows: TGTGCCAGCAGTTTATCAGGGACCACTGAAGCTTTCTTT.

V usage is TRBV4-2 and J usage is TRBJ2-3; unclear D gene. Looked up from germline, CDR1 is LGHNA and CDR2 is YNFKEQ. The CDR3 is made up of 13 amino acids. Trimming stripped 3 bases from V and 5 bases from J, with 9 bases between. The CDR3 loop reads CASSQPTGDTQYF. CDR3 bases: TGTGCCAGCAGCCAGCCGACCGGAGATACGCAGTATTTT.

This clonotype has a handful of counts. The chain recombines TRBV6-6 with TRBJ1-1, with TRBD1 matching over 8 bases. Trimming took 5 bases from V and 4 from J; bases not matched to a gene: 6. The CDR3 runs 14 residues. Germline-derived CDR1 and CDR2 are MNHNY and SVGAGI (reference sequence). The CDR3 DNA sequence: TGTGCCAGCAGTCGGACAGGGAGGACCACTGAAGCTTTCTTT. This translates into CASSRTGRTTEAFF.

This clonotype was detected ten times or more. The chain carries TRBV12-3 or TRBV12-4 and TRBJ1-5, with 7 bases fitting TRBD1. The V and J ends lost 6 bases and 6 bases, in that order; junction bases with no gene match: 8. CDR3 length: 14 residues. CDR3 coding DNA: TGTGCCAGCAGCCTTGACAGGGCGAGTCAGCCCCAGCATTTT. Its translation: CASSLDRASQPQHF.

This clonotype was found a few times. This chain links TRBV7-3 with TRBJ2-3; 9 bases agree with TRBD2. V gave up 7 bases and J gave up 1 base; unmatched junction bases: 6. This CDR3 has 15 residues. Germline CDR1 and CDR2: SGHTA and FQGTGA. The CDR3 here is CASTAGGYRTDTQYF. For the CDR3, the DNA is TGTGCCAGCACAGCGGGGGGATATCGCACAGATACGCAGTATTTT.

Ten or more counts support this clonotype. J is TRBJ2-3 and V is TRBV7-9; D perhaps matches TRBD2 (5 bases). The CDR3 is 14 residues long. The V end lost 5 bases, the J end lost 5 bases, and 14 bases lay between the germline ends. Germline CDR1 and CDR2: SEHNR and FQNEAQ (reference sequence). The CDR3 sequence: CASSPPQSGDTQYF. In nucleotides, the CDR3 is TGTGCCAGCAGCCCCCCCCAAAGCGGAGATACGCAGTATTTT.

The CDR3 reads CAWKGYGPYGYTF. In DNA form, the CDR3 reads TGTGCCTGGAAGGGTTACGGGCCATATGGCTACACCTTC. The chain employs TRBV30 and TRBJ1-2, with no clear D. Trimming left V 4 bases short and J 5 bases short, with 14 bases between. The CDR3 runs to 13 residues. Germline CDR1 reads GTSNPN; CDR2 reads SVGIG (reference sequence).

The chain uses TRBV5-1 and TRBJ2-2, with unresolved D. Trimming shortened V by 0 bases and J by 0 bases, and 9 bases separated the two germline ends. CDR1 is SGHRS and CDR2 is YFSETQ in the germline V gene. The CDR3 runs to 16 residues. CDR3 DNA: TGCGCCAGCAGCTTGGTCGACCCGACGAACACCGGGGAGCTGTTTTTT. Protein: CASSLVDPTNTGELFF.

This clonotype was seen many times. The J gene is TRBJ2-3, the V gene TRBV7-2, with D possibly matching TRBD2 (6 bases). The germline V gene encodes CDR1 SGHTA and CDR2 FQGNSA. Trimming shortened V by 5 bases and J by 0 bases, and 9 bases separated the two germline ends. CDR3 length equals 14 residues. CDR3 sequence reads: CASSEGTSTDTQYF. CDR3 DNA sequence: TGTGCCAGCAGCGAGGGGACTAGCACAGATACGCAGTATTTT. Supplemented by reference TRBV7-2 and TRBJ2-3, the full variable domain reads GAGVSQSPSNKVTEKGKDVELRCDPISGHTALYWYRQSLGQGLEFLIYFQGNSAPDKSGLPSDRFSAERTGGSVSTLTIQRTQQEDSAVYLCASSEGTSTDTQYFGPGTRLTVL.

This clonotype occurred many times. The chain recombines TRBV7-2 with TRBJ2-5, with TRBD1 matching 10 bases. The V and J ends lost 5 bases and 5 bases, in that order; junction bases with no gene match: 11. The CDR3 contains 16 residues. Germline CDR1 SGHTA, CDR2 FQGNSA. CDR3 protein: CASSPRTGQGWETQYF. The CDR3, as DNA: TGTGCCAGCAGCCCCCGTACGGGACAGGGGTGGGAGACCCAGTACTTC.

This clonotype was found many times. The CDR3 region is CASSPPSGGRLDTQYF. The CDR3, as DNA: TGTGCCAGCTCACCACCGTCGGGGGGGCGGTTAGATACGCAGTATTTT. The chain combines TRBV18 with TRBJ2-3; 8 bases align to TRBD2. Germline V gene sequence: CDR1 KGHSH, CDR2 LQKENI. The CDR3 runs 16 residues. Germline trimming cut 0 bases from V and 5 bases from J; bases unmatched to any gene: 7.

This clonotype has a count of ten or more. The rearrangement links TRBV4-2 to TRBJ1-6; D is undetermined. V dropped 1 base and J dropped 7 bases, with 5 bases sitting between them. CDR1 and CDR2 from the germline V gene are LGHNA and YNFKEQ. The length of the CDR3 is 13 residues. This CDR3 reads CASSQVENSPLHF. The CDR3 DNA reads TGTGCCAGCAGCCAAGTGGAGAATTCACCCCTCCACTTT.

This clonotype occurred many times. The chain couples TRBV7-2 to TRBJ2-1; TRBD2 is a possible D gene (5 bases). From germline, CDR1 is SGHTA and CDR2 FQGNSA. This CDR3 comprises 14 residues. V shed 8 bases and J shed 5 bases, with 16 bases lying between them. This chain's CDR3 is CASASVGVHNEQFF. The DNA for the CDR3 is TGTGCCAGCGCCTCTGTCGGGGTACACAATGAGCAGTTCTTC.

This clonotype was detected a few times. J is TRBJ2-7 and V is TRBV20-1; possibly TRBD1 for D (6 bases). The germline V gene encodes CDR1 DFQATT and CDR2 SNEGSKA (reference sequence). This CDR3 region has 12 residues. V was pared by 5 bases and J by 9 bases, with 17 bases between. Written as DNA, the CDR3 is TGCAGTGCTGGGATCAGGACAGACCGGCAGTACTTC. This translates into CSAGIRTDRQYF.

This clonotype occurred many times. The rearrangement links TRBV7-2 to TRBJ1-2; D might be TRBD1 (5 bases). The CDR3 has 12 residues. V lost 5 bases and J lost 4, with 8 bases in between. Germline V gene lookup returns CDR1 SGHTA and CDR2 FQGNSA. CDR3 coding DNA: TGTGCCAGCAGCAGGGACGGCTATGGCTACACCTTC. It is translated as CASSRDGYGYTF.

This clonotype was recorded many times. This chain connects TRBV7-9 to TRBJ1-1, with D tentatively TRBD1 (5 bases). V was shortened by 1 base and J by 0 bases, with 9 bases between the two germline ends. This CDR3 contains 15 residues. Looked up from germline, CDR1 is SEHNR and CDR2 is FQNEAQ (reference sequence). This chain's CDR3 is CASSLGQLVNTEAFF. CDR3 nucleotides: TGTGCCAGCAGCTTAGGACAGCTGGTGAACACTGAAGCTTTCTTT. Drawing the rest from reference TRBV7-9 and TRBJ1-1, the complete variable domain is DTGVSQNPRHKITKRGQNVTFRCDPISEHNRLYWYRQTLGQGPEFLTYFQNEAQLEKSRLLSDRFSAERPKGSFSTLEIQRTEQGDSAMYLCASSLGQLVNTEAFFGQGTRLTVV.

This chain uses TRBV27 with TRBJ1-2; D uncertain. CDR1 and CDR2 (germline): MNHEY, SMNVEV (reference sequence). Deletions cut 2 bases from V and 3 bases from J, with 10 bases between. CDR3 size: 14 residues. The CDR3 region is CASSLNSPHYGYTF. The DNA for the CDR3 is TGTGCCAGCAGTTTAAATTCCCCTCACTATGGCTACACCTTC.

Ten or more counts support this clonotype. This chain uses TRBV7-2 with TRBJ1-1; D unclear. This CDR3 has 15 amino acids. The germline V gene has CDR1 SGHTA and CDR2 FQGNSA. Trimming stripped 3 bases from V and 0 bases from J, with 11 bases between. The CDR3 here is CASSFSPGMNTEAFF. DNA for the CDR3: TGTGCCAGCAGCTTCTCCCCAGGCATGAACACTGAAGCTTTCTTT.